This T cell receptor beta chain originates from a study of cytomegalovirus exposure and HLA in healthy donors. Study-wide findings and caveats: Being productive about 90% or about 30% of the time was typical of most TCR beta V segments in an earlier analysis.

Points on this clone: Its specificity is unknown.

V gave up 6 bases and J gave up 0 bases, with 21 bases separating them. Germline CDR1 reads SNHLY; CDR2 reads FYNNEI. The CDR3 loop spans 17 amino acids. PCR used 60 Vbeta primers and 13 Jbeta primers. TCRdb keeps only in-frame clones here, not all; method: immunoSEQ multiplex PCR. The sample data list roughly 73,000 clones. The chain employs TRBV2 and TRBJ2-7; D possibly corresponds to TRBD2 (5 bases). The clonotype originates from a man in his fifties or sixties in good health and CMV-seropositive. Sequenced material: PBMCs. The CDR3 here is CASSRRSGGLISYEQYF. The CDR3 DNA follows: TGTGCCAGCAGCCGACGAAGTGGCGGGCTCATCTCCTACGAGCAGTACTTC.